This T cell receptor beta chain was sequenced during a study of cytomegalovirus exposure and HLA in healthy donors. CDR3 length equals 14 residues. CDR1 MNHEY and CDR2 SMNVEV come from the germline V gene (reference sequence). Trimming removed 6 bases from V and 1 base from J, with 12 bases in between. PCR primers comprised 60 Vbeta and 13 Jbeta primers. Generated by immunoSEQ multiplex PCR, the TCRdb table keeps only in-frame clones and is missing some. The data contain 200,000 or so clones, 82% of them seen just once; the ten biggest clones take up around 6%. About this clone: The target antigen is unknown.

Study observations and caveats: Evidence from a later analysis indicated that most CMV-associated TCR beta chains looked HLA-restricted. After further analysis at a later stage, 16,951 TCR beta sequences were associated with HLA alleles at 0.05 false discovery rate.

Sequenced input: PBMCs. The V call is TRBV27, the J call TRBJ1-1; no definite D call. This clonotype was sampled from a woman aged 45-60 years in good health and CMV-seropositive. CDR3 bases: TGTGCCAGCAGACTCTCTCCTGGGAACACTGAAGCTTTCTTT. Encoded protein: CASRLSPGNTEAFF.